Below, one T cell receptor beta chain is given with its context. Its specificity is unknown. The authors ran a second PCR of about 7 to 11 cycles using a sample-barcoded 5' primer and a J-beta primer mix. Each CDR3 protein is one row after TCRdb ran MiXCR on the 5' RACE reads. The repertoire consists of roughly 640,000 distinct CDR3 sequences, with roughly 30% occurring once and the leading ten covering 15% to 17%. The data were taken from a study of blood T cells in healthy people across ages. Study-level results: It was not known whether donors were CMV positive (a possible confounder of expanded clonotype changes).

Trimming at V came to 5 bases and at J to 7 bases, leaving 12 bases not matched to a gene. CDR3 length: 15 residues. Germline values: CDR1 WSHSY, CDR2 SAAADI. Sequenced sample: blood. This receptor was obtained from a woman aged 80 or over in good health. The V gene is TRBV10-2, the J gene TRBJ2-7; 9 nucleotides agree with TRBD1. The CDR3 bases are TGCGCCAGCAGTTCAATGCTGGACAGGGGACGGGAGCAGTACTTC. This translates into CASSSMLDRGREQYF.